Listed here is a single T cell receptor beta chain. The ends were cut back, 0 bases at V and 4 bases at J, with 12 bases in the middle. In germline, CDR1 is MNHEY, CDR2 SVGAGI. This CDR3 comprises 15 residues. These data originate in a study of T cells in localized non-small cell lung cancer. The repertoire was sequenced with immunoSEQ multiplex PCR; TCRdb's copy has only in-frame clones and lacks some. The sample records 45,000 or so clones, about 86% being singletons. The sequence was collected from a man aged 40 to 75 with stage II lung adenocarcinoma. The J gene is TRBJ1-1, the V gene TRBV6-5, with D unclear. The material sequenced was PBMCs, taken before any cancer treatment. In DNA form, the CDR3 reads TGTGCCAGCAGTTACTCACGGGGAGGTGGCACTGAAGCTTTCTTT. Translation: CASSYSRGGGTEAFF.